The rows below give T cell receptor beta chains drawn from one sample of a study of OX40 agonist ivuxolimab in advanced cancers. Measured with immunoSEQ multiplex PCR; TCRdb has only the in-frame clones, and not every one. The table includes under 80,000 clones, approximately 92% detected once. Material: CD4+ or CD8+ T cells sorted from blood, obtained in a trial of the OX40 agonist ivuxolimab. The origin of the receptors is an adult with an advanced solid tumor such as melanoma, head and neck, liver or kidney cancer. The CDR3 runs from the conserved cysteine through the conserved F or W. The D gene is left open where the match is weak. Size is omitted from some rows. Given values are once, few, many or a class for expanded clones.

j_gene: TRBJ1-1
abundance: NA
v_gene: TRBV9
d_gene: NA
CDR3aa: CASSEAGNTEAFF
CDR3nt: TGTGCCAGCAGCGAAGCAGGGAACACTGAAGCTTTCTTT

j_gene: TRBJ2-7
abundance: NA
v_gene: TRBV19
d_gene: NA
CDR3aa: CASSLGDFTYEQYF
CDR3nt: TGTGCCAGTAGCCTCGGAGATTTCACCTACGAGCAGTACTTC

j_gene: TRBJ2-2
abundance: NA
v_gene: TRBV30
d_gene: TRBD1
CDR3aa: CAWSVGQGPGELFF
CDR3nt: TGTGCCTGGAGTGTAGGACAGGGTCCCGGGGAGCTGTTTTTT

j_gene: TRBJ1-5
abundance: NA
v_gene: TRBV18
d_gene: TRBD1
CDR3aa: CASSLGQGGQPQHF
CDR3nt: TGTGCCAGCTCACTCGGACAGGGAGGTCAGCCCCAGCATTTT

j_gene: TRBJ1-6
abundance: NA
v_gene: TRBV19
d_gene: NA
CDR3aa: CASREGGGSPLHF
CDR3nt: TGTGCCAGTCGAGAGGGGGGTGGCTCACCCCTCCACTTT

j_gene: TRBJ1-1
abundance: NA
v_gene: TRBV15
d_gene: TRBD1
CDR3aa: CATSRDRTGGQAFF
CDR3nt: TGTGCCACCAGCAGAGACAGGACAGGGGGCCAAGCTTTCTTT

j_gene: TRBJ2-7
abundance: NA
v_gene: TRBV21-1
d_gene: NA
CDR3aa: CASSNEVRDRDDEQYF
CDR3nt: TGTGCCAGCAGCAACGAAGTTCGGGACAGGGACGACGAGCAGTACTTC

j_gene: TRBJ2-3
abundance: few
v_gene: TRBV19
d_gene: TRBD2
CDR3aa: CASSLAGAPRTDTQYF
CDR3nt: TGTGCCAGTAGTCTAGCGGGAGCCCCCAGGACAGATACGCAGTATTTT

j_gene: TRBJ2-5
abundance: NA
v_gene: TRBV4-3
d_gene: TRBD2
CDR3aa: CASSQEPSGGAVKTQYF
CDR3nt: TGCGCCAGCAGCCAGGAACCTAGCGGGGGGGCCGTAAAGACCCAGTACTTC

j_gene: TRBJ1-6
abundance: NA
v_gene: TRBV10-3
d_gene: TRBD1
CDR3aa: CAIRQGAPNSPLHF
CDR3nt: TGTGCCATCAGACAGGGGGCGCCTAATTCACCCCTCCACTTT

j_gene: TRBJ1-2
abundance: NA
v_gene: TRBV28
d_gene: NA
CDR3aa: CASSLSNYGYTF
CDR3nt: TGTGCCAGCAGTTTAAGTAACTATGGCTACACCTTC

j_gene: TRBJ2-5
abundance: NA
v_gene: TRBV7-2
d_gene: TRBD2
CDR3aa: CASSTQRGPGETQYF
CDR3nt: TGTGCCAGCAGCACCCAGCGGGGGCCCGGGGAGACCCAGTACTTC

j_gene: TRBJ1-4
abundance: NA
v_gene: TRBV27
d_gene: NA
CDR3aa: CASRGRINEKLFF
CDR3nt: TGTGCCAGCAGGGGACGGATTAATGAAAAACTGTTTTTT

j_gene: TRBJ2-3
abundance: NA
v_gene: TRBV11-2
d_gene: NA
CDR3aa: CASSLGQANTQYF
CDR3nt: TGTGCCAGCAGCTTAGGACAGGCCAATACGCAGTATTTT

j_gene: TRBJ2-7
abundance: once
v_gene: TRBV19
d_gene: NA
CDR3aa: CASSSPSKGTYEQYF
CDR3nt: TGTGCCAGTAGCTCGCCTTCGAAGGGGACCTACGAGCAGTACTTC

j_gene: TRBJ2-1
abundance: NA
v_gene: TRBV2
d_gene: NA
CDR3aa: CASRQGLNNEQFF
CDR3nt: TGTGCCAGCAGACAGGGCCTAAACAATGAGCAGTTCTTC

j_gene: TRBJ2-1
abundance: NA
v_gene: TRBV5-4
d_gene: TRBD1
CDR3aa: CASSLGQGYYNEQFF
CDR3nt: TGTGCCAGCAGCCTGGGACAGGGGTACTACAATGAGCAGTTCTTC

j_gene: TRBJ2-3
abundance: NA
v_gene: TRBV5-6
d_gene: NA
CDR3aa: CASSLLAGRSTDTQYF
CDR3nt: TGTGCCAGCAGCTTGCTCGCGGGGCGGAGCACAGATACGCAGTATTTT

j_gene: TRBJ2-3
abundance: NA
v_gene: TRBV10-3
d_gene: NA
CDR3aa: CAISGTNEDTQYF
CDR3nt: TGTGCCATCAGTGGGACCAATGAAGATACGCAGTATTTT

j_gene: TRBJ1-6
abundance: NA
v_gene: TRBV10-3
d_gene: TRBD1
CDR3aa: CAISESFIGQGRSPLHF
CDR3nt: TGTGCCATCAGTGAGTCATTTATTGGACAGGGACGCTCACCCCTCCACTTT

j_gene: TRBJ1-5
abundance: NA
v_gene: TRBV28
d_gene: TRBD1
CDR3aa: CASSSGQGSGQPQHF
CDR3nt: TGTGCCAGCAGTTCGGGACAGGGGAGCGGTCAGCCCCAGCATTTT

j_gene: TRBJ2-1
abundance: NA
v_gene: TRBV7-3
d_gene: NA
CDR3aa: CASSFGTPYNEQFF
CDR3nt: TGTGCCAGCAGCTTCGGGACTCCTTACAATGAGCAGTTCTTC

j_gene: TRBJ2-2
abundance: NA
v_gene: TRBV9
d_gene: NA
CDR3aa: CASSLAGNTGELFF
CDR3nt: TGTGCCAGCAGCCTCGCGGGGAACACCGGGGAGCTGTTTTTT

j_gene: TRBJ1-6
abundance: NA
v_gene: TRBV9
d_gene: NA
CDR3aa: CASSVDVGNSPLHF
CDR3nt: TGTGCCAGCAGCGTAGATGTCGGAAATTCACCCCTCCACTTT

j_gene: TRBJ1-1
abundance: NA
v_gene: TRBV27
d_gene: NA
CDR3aa: CASSLLVNTEAFF
CDR3nt: TGTGCCAGCAGTTTATTAGTGAACACTGAAGCTTTCTTT

j_gene: TRBJ2-2
abundance: NA
v_gene: TRBV11-2
d_gene: NA
CDR3aa: CASSLIAGELFF
CDR3nt: TGTGCCAGCAGCTTAATAGCCGGGGAGCTGTTTTTT

j_gene: TRBJ1-4
abundance: NA
v_gene: TRBV28
d_gene: NA
CDR3aa: CASQGGLNEKLFF
CDR3nt: TGTGCCAGCCAAGGGGGGCTTAATGAAAAACTGTTTTTT

j_gene: TRBJ2-3
abundance: NA
v_gene: TRBV6-6
d_gene: NA
CDR3aa: CASSAPGTDTQYF
CDR3nt: TGTGCCAGCAGTGCACCGGGCACAGATACGCAGTATTTT

j_gene: TRBJ1-5
abundance: NA
v_gene: TRBV19
d_gene: NA
CDR3aa: CASRSGAYSNQPQHF
CDR3nt: TGTGCCAGTAGATCAGGTGCTTATAGCAATCAGCCCCAGCATTTT

j_gene: TRBJ2-7
abundance: NA
v_gene: TRBV7-2
d_gene: NA
CDR3aa: CASSSGLSYEQYF
CDR3nt: TGTGCCAGCAGCTCGGGCCTGTCCTACGAGCAGTACTTC

j_gene: TRBJ2-5
abundance: NA
v_gene: TRBV7-2
d_gene: TRBD1
CDR3aa: CASRERQGVQETQYF
CDR3nt: TGTGCCAGCAGAGAACGACAGGGGGTTCAAGAGACCCAGTACTTC

j_gene: TRBJ2-1
abundance: NA
v_gene: TRBV13
d_gene: NA
CDR3aa: CASSLGPGRYNEQFF
CDR3nt: TGTGCCAGCAGCTTAGGCCCCGGCAGATACAATGAGCAGTTCTTC

j_gene: TRBJ2-7
abundance: NA
v_gene: TRBV28
d_gene: NA
CDR3aa: CASGQTQSYEQYF
CDR3nt: TGTGCCAGCGGCCAGACACAATCCTACGAGCAGTACTTC

j_gene: TRBJ1-1
abundance: NA
v_gene: TRBV30
d_gene: NA
CDR3aa: CAWRQQNTEAFF
CDR3nt: TGTGCCTGGAGGCAGCAGAACACTGAAGCTTTCTTT

j_gene: TRBJ2-3
abundance: NA
v_gene: TRBV20-1
d_gene: NA
CDR3aa: CSCERPDTQYF
CDR3nt: TGCAGCTGCGAGAGGCCCGATACGCAGTATTTT

j_gene: TRBJ1-1
abundance: NA
v_gene: TRBV23-1
d_gene: NA
CDR3aa: CASSQYLEAFF
CDR3nt: TGCGCCAGCAGTCAATACTTAGAAGCTTTCTTT

j_gene: TRBJ2-5
abundance: NA
v_gene: TRBV7-2
d_gene: TRBD2
CDR3aa: CASSPQGLAGGGTQYF
CDR3nt: TGTGCCAGCAGCCCCCAGGGACTAGCGGGAGGGGGGACCCAGTACTTC

j_gene: TRBJ1-6
abundance: NA
v_gene: TRBV5-1
d_gene: NA
CDR3aa: CASSLALGPNSPLHF
CDR3nt: TGCGCCAGCAGCTTGGCCCTGGGGCCTAATTCACCCCTCCACTTT

j_gene: TRBJ2-7
abundance: NA
v_gene: TRBV7-2
d_gene: NA
CDR3aa: CASSLYASLEQYF
CDR3nt: TGTGCCAGCAGCTTATACGCCTCCCTCGAGCAGTACTTC

j_gene: TRBJ2-7
abundance: NA
v_gene: TRBV6-4
d_gene: TRBD1
CDR3aa: CASRSGTDYEQYF
CDR3nt: TGTGCCAGCAGATCCGGGACAGACTACGAGCAGTACTTC

j_gene: TRBJ2-3
abundance: NA
v_gene: TRBV5-1
d_gene: TRBD1
CDR3aa: CASRQGASGTPGGTDTQYF
CDR3nt: TGCGCCAGCAGACAGGGGGCCTCAGGGACACCAGGGGGCACAGATACGCAGTATTTT

j_gene: TRBJ2-7
abundance: NA
v_gene: TRBV5-4
d_gene: NA
CDR3aa: CASSPGHLTYEQYF
CDR3nt: TGTGCCAGCAGCCCCGGACACTTAACCTACGAGCAGTACTTC